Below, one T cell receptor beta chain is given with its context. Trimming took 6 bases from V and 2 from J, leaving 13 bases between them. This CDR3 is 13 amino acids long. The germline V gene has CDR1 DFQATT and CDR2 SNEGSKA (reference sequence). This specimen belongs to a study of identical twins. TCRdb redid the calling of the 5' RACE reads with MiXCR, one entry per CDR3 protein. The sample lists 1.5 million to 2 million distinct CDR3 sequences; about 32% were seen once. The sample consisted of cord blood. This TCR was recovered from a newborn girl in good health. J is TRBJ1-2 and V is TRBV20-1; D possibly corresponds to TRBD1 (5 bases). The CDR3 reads CSAGVGQNYGYTF. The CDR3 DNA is TGCAGTGCCGGGGTGGGGCAGAACTATGGCTACACCTTC.